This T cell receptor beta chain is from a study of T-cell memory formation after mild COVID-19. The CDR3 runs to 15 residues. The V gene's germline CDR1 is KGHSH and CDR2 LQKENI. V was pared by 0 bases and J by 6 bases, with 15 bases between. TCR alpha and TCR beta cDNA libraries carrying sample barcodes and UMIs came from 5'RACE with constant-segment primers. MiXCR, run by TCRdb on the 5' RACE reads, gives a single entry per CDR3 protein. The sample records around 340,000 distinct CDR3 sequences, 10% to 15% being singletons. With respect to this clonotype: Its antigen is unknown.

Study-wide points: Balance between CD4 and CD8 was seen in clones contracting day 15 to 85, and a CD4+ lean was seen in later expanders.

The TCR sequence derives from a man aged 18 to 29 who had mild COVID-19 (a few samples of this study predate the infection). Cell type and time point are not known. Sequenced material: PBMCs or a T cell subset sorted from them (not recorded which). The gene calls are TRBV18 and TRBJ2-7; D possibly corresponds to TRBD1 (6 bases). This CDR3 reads CASSPPGHPRGEQYF. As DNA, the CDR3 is TGTGCCAGCTCACCACCGGGACATCCTAGGGGCGAGCAGTACTTC.